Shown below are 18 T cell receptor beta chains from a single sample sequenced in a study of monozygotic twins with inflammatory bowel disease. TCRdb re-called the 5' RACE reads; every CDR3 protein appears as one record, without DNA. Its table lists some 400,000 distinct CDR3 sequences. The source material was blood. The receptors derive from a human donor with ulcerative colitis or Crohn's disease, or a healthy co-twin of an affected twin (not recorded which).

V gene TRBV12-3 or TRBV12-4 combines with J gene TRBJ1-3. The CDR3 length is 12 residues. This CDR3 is CASRPRGDTIYF.

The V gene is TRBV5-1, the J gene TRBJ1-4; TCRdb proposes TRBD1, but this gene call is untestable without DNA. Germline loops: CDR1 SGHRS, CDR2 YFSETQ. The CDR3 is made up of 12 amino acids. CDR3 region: CASSGGNEKLFF.

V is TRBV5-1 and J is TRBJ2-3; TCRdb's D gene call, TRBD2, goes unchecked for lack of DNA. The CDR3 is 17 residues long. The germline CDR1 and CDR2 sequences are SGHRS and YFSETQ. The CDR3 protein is CASSLAPLLGSTDTQYF.

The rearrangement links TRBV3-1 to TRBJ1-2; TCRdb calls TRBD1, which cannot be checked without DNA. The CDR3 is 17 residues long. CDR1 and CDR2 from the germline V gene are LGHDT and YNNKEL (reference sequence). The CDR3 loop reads CASRPDRGPLCTGGYTF.

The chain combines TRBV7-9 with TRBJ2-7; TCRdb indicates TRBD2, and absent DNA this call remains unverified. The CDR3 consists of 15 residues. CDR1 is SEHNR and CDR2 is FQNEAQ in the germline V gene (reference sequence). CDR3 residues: CASSSHTRKETERYF.

This chain's CDR3 is CASSVPGQGWMQFF. The chain joins TRBV12-3 or TRBV12-4 to TRBJ2-1; TCRdb names TRBD1, which stays unverified in the absence of DNA. The CDR3 runs to 14 residues.

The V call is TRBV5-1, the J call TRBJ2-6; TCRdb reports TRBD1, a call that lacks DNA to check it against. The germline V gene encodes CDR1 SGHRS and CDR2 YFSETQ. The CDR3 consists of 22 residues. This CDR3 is CASSLPTGNRGSVRSGANVLTF.

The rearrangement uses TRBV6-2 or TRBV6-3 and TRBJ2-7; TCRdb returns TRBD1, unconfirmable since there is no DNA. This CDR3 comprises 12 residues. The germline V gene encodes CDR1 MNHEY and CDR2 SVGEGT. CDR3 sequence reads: CASTDWAYEQYF.

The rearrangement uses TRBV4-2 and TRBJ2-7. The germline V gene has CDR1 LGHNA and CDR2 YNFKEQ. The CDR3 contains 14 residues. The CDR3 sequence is CASSPPGVDSEQYF.

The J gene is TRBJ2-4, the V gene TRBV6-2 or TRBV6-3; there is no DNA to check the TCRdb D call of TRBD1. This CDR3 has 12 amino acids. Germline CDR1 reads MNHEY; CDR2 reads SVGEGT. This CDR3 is CATRTGRYIQYF.

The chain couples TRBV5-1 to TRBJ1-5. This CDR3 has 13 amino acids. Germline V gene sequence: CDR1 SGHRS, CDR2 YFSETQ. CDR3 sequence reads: CASSLGAGQPQHF.

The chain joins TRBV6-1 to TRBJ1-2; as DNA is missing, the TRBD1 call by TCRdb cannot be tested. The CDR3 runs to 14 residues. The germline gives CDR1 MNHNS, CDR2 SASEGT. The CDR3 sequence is CASSLGGGGNGYTF.

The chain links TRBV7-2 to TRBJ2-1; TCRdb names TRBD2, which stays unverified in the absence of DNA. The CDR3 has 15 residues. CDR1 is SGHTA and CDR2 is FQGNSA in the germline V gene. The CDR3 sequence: CASSLRTSGSYEQFF.

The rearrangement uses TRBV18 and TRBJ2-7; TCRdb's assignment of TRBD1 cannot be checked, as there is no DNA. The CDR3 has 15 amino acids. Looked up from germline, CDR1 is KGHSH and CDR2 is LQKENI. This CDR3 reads CASSLGNRGVAEQYF.

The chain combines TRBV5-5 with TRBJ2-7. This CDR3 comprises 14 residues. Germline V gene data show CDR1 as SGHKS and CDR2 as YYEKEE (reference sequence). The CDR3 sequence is CASSLGTGAHEQYF.

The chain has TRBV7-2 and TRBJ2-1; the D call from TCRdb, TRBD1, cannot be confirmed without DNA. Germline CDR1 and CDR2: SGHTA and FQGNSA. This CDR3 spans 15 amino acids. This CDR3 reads CASSLRTGILNEQFF.

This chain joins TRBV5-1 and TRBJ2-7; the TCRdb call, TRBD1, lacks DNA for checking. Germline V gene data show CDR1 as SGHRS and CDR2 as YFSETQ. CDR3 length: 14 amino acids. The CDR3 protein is CASTPDMGPYEQYF.

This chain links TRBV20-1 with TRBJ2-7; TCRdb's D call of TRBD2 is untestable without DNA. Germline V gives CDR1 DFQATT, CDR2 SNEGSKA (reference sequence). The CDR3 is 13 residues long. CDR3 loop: CSAQTGPTYEQYF.